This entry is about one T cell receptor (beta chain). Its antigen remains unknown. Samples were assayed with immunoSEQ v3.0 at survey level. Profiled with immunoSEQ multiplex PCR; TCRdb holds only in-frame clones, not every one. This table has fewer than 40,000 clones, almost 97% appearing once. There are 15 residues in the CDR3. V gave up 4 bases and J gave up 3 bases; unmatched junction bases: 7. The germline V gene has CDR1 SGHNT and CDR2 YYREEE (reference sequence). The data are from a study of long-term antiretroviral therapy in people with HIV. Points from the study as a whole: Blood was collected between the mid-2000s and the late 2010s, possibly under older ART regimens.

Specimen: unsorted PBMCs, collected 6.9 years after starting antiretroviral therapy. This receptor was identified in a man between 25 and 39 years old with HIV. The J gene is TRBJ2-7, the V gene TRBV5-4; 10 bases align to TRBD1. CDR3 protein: CASSNPGTGVYEQYF. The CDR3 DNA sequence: TGTGCCAGCAGCAACCCCGGGACAGGGGTCTACGAGCAGTACTTC. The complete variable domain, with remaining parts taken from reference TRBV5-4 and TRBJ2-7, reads ETGVTQSPTHLIKTRGQQVTLRCSSQSGHNTVSWYQQALGQGPQFIFQYYREEENGRGNFPPRFSGLQFPNYSSELNVNALELDDSALYLCASSNPGTGVYEQYFGPGTRLTVT.